The 9 T cell receptor beta chains listed next were all sequenced from one sample in a study of T cell changes during pregnancy in multiple sclerosis. Data came from immunoSEQ multiplex PCR; TCRdb stores just in-frame clones and leaves some out. The data contain under 90,000 clones, approximately 95% of them singletons. The sequenced sample was peripheral blood, obtained in the second trimester of pregnancy. The receptors originated from a female donor in good health, enrolled as a control in a pregnancy study.

The gene calls are TRBV19 and TRBJ1-5, with D tentatively TRBD1 (5 bases). V was pared by 3 bases and J by 3 bases, with 9 bases between. The germline V gene encodes CDR1 LNHDA and CDR2 SQIVND (reference sequence). CDR3 size: 14 residues. CDR3 loop: CASSIGGLNQPQHF. The CDR3 DNA follows: TGTGCCAGTAGTATCGGGGGACTCAATCAGCCCCAGCATTTT.

The chain joins TRBV7-9 to TRBJ1-3; TRBD1 might be the D (5 bases). V was trimmed by 6 bases and J by 2 bases, leaving 11 bases between them. This CDR3 has 14 amino acids. Germline CDR1 SEHNR, CDR2 FQNEAQ (reference sequence). The CDR3 bases are TGTGCCAGCAGTAACCAGGGTGCTGGAAACACCATATATTTT. Translated: CASSNQGAGNTIYF. The full variable domain, completed using reference TRBV7-9 and TRBJ1-3, is DTGVSQNPRHKITKRGQNVTFRCDPISEHNRLYWYRQTLGQGPEFLTYFQNEAQLEKSRLLSDRFSAERPKGSFSTLEIQRTEQGDSAMYLCASSNQGAGNTIYFGEGSWLTVV.

This chain uses TRBV21-1 with TRBJ1-1. TRBV21-1 is tagged as a pseudogene. The CDR3 loop spans 10 amino acids. The CDR3 DNA follows: TGTGCCATCGTTAACACTGAAGCTTTCTTT. Translated: CAIVNTEAFF.

In its sample, this clone was seen a few times. The CDR3 region has the DNA TGTGCCAGCAGTTACCTCGGGACAGTGAACACTGAAGCTTTCTTT. Translated: CASSYLGTVNTEAFF. The rearrangement uses TRBV6-5 and TRBJ1-1, with 7 bases aligning to TRBD1. Trimming removed 2 bases from V and 0 bases from J; junction bases left unmatched: 3. Germline loops: CDR1 MNHEY, CDR2 SVGAGI. The CDR3 covers 15 residues.

The chain combines TRBV6-1 with TRBJ1-5, with 7 bases identical to TRBD1. Germline CDR1 reads MNHNS; CDR2 reads SASEGT. Unmatched junction bases numbered 2, after V lost 0 bases and J lost 3 bases. The CDR3 spans 15 residues. CDR3 bases: TGTGCCAGCAGTGAAGCTGGGACAGCCAATCAGCCCCAGCATTTT. Its protein product is CASSEAGTANQPQHF.

This chain connects TRBV6-1 to TRBJ2-1; possibly TRBD2 for D (6 bases). Germline V CDR1 and CDR2: MNHNS, SASEGT. CDR3 length: 11 amino acids. V lost 4 bases and J lost 9, with 7 bases in between. As DNA, the CDR3 is TGTGCCAGCAGTGCCGGGGGTGAGCAGTTCTTC. The encoded protein is CASSAGGEQFF.

The chain links TRBV27 to TRBJ1-5; 9 bases fit TRBD1. The length of the CDR3 is 16 residues. Germline CDR1 is MNHEY and CDR2 is SMNVEV (reference sequence). After removal of 4 bases from V and 4 bases from J, the junction contained 8 bases not matched to a gene. The CDR3 region is CASSSSGTGKNQPQHF. The CDR3 DNA sequence: TGTGCCAGCAGTTCCTCCGGGACAGGGAAAAATCAGCCCCAGCATTTT.

This chain uses TRBV15 with TRBJ1-5, with D possibly matching TRBD1 (5 bases). This CDR3 region has 14 residues. Germline CDR1 reads LNHNV; CDR2 reads YYDKDF (reference sequence). V was cut by 5 bases and J by 5 bases, with 13 bases left in between. CDR3 DNA sequence: TGTGCCACCAGCCGAGGGGACTCCGATCAGCCCCAGCATTTT. This translates into CATSRGDSDQPQHF.

The chain links TRBV27 to TRBJ1-1; 8 bases align to TRBD1. CDR3 length: 18 residues. Germline CDR1 MNHEY, CDR2 SMNVEV (reference sequence). V lost 2 bases, J lost 1 base, and 12 bases stayed unmatched. CDR3 in amino acids: CASSLRVGQGGPNTEAFF. The CDR3 DNA reads TGTGCCAGCAGTTTAAGGGTAGGACAGGGAGGCCCGAACACTGAAGCTTTCTTT.